The present TCR beta chain was sequenced within a study of cytomegalovirus exposure and HLA in healthy donors (dated by TCRdb to about 2017). Background for the entire study: An earlier analysis of approximately 600 of the donors reported 250 to 300 Gb of sequence data and roughly 100 million unique TCR beta sequences from roughly 180 million T cells. Rather than drawing on any new phenotypic data, the later analysis identified candidate immune exposures from TCR beta sequences and the way those sequences occurred across donors. High-throughput TCR immunosequencing, statistical association of individual TCRs with disease status, and machine learning were combined to predict cytomegalovirus infection status. Because of strong linkage in the cohort, a handful of DR-DQ haplotypes were treated as single units for association and clustering. The study aimed to test whether cataloging public T cell receptors could reveal signatures of past pathogen exposure. Donor age, sex, ethnicity and CMV serostatus were compiled alongside the repertoire data. A later analysis re-analyzed previously published TCR beta repertoires from 666 donors and added high-resolution HLA genotyping to study TCR occurrence patterns. In addition to the first cohort of around 670 subjects, a separate validation cohort of 100 to 150 different subjects was used. In an earlier analysis of a few hundred of the donors, high-throughput TCR beta sequencing was used to judge whether each TCR beta V gene segment behaved as functional or pseudogenic. Every repertoire in the discovery cohort had been generated on one and the same sequencing platform. Genome-wide SNP genotypes for about 60% of the 666 donors were used in a later genetic analysis, which treated that subset as a discovery cohort. Typing coverage differed by locus: A, B, C, DRB1 and DQB1 were typed in about 629-640 donors, DQA1 in 522, DPA1 in 600 to 610, and DPB1 in roughly 450. Using immunosequencing, the study profiled T cell repertoires from about 610 subjects and related those repertoires to cytomegalovirus serostatus. An early release that covered about 640 HLA-typed donors contained around 300 gigabases of sequencing data and 65 million to 100 million unique TCR sequences. HLA typing covered class I and class II loci at four-digit resolution. Among 398 genotyped donors of the cohort, an average of roughly 240,000 unique TCR beta nucleotide sequences were sequenced per donor, around a sixth of them non-productive. Among the 398 genotyped donors, around 81% belonged to the genetic ancestry cluster associated with self-reported Caucasian donors. Broad study findings and their caveats: Broadly in line with IMGT annotations, most TCR beta V segments showed up in productive rearrangements about 87% or about 30% of the time in an earlier analysis of 587 of the donors. A later analysis associated about 18,000 TCR beta sequences with specific HLA alleles at a false discovery rate of 0.05. Correlated functional status among segregating V segments might reflect linkage disequilibrium, but an unknown experimental factor could not be ruled out. A later genetic analysis reported fewer N-insertions in productive TCRs among donors in an Asian-associated ancestry cluster than the roughly 650-donor mean. Immune exposure information for the cohort was limited to CMV serostatus. The presence/absence analyses assumed that sequencing depth was roughly uniform across donors, and that assumption may not be true. Fewer than 20 rarely observed V segments, including chromosome 9 orphons, were excluded from the earlier analysis of approximately 500 of the donors because counts were too low. A few of the identified cytomegalovirus-associated TCR beta chains were confirmed in vitro to be specific for cytomegalovirus antigens. Some IMGT-functional V segments, including TRBV6-2 and TRBV6-3, could not be told apart with the 87-base-pair reads, so those segments were excluded. A group of highly shared sequence variants was considered likely to be a technical artifact of the sequencing pipeline. In a later analysis, HLA-associated TCR beta chains were found to be more clonally expanded and to have lower generation probabilities than equally common non-associated chains. A later analysis found that TCR association rates varied across HLA loci, with DRB1 alleles showing the most associated TCRs and HLA-C alleles the fewest. The study listed 150 to 200 TCR beta chains as associated with cytomegalovirus. A later analysis reported that several top co-occurrence clusters appeared linked to parvovirus B19, influenza, CMV and Epstein-Barr virus. Because some donors lacked HLA typing at each locus, the association tests relied only on the typed subset. Most TCR sequences were observed very rarely across donors, whereas some public TCRs were present in many individuals. When HLA alleles, especially DR and DQ, strongly co-occurred, TCR associations were difficult to assign to individual alleles. This cohort had only TCR beta chains sequenced, and the lack of alpha or paired-chain data limited which features could be detected. According to the authors, the approach could potentially be generalized to other disease states and immunological phenotypes. A further reported finding was that TCR beta sequences accurately predicted the HLA-A and HLA-B alleles for most subjects in the first cohort. Most CMV-associated TCR beta chains appeared to be HLA-restricted in a later analysis, and the HLA associations seemed to be driven largely by CMV exposure. An association between a missense DCLRE1C variant and V-gene and J-gene trimming of TCR beta chains was found in a later genetic analysis and replicated in an independent cohort. The classifier was reported to diagnose cytomegalovirus status with high specificity and sensitivity in both the original cohort and the validation cohort.

The cohort comprised around 700 healthy bone marrow donors. At the time of sampling, every cohort member was nominally healthy, though immune exposures that went unrecorded were likely present. The donor tested CMV seronegative, placing the donor among the 350 to 400 seronegative members of the cohort. A peripheral blood sample was provided by each donor, and peripheral blood mononuclear cells were used for TCR beta sequencing. The Qiagen DNeasy Blood Extraction Kit was used to extract genomic DNA from the blood cell samples. Comments on this clone: Its specific antigen is unknown. The sample holds no much larger clone one base away, and base qualities are not on file.

Receptors were amplified or captured by the immunoSEQ multiplex PCR assay. For the multiplex PCR, a mixture combining 60 forward primers for TCR Vbeta segments and 13 reverse primers for TCR Jbeta segments was used. A multiplex PCR assay on genomic DNA amplified the CDR3 region of rearranged TCR beta genes. On the Illumina HiSeq System, the amplified TCR beta libraries were sequenced as 87-base-pair reads. In the original analysis: A later analysis counted 65 million to 90 million unique TCR beta chains across the 650 to 800 repertoires, and around 12 million of these chains were shared by at least two donors. Raw reads were error-corrected and collapsed into unique sequences by a nearest-neighbor algorithm in which closely related sequences were merged to remove PCR and sequencing errors. CDR3 sequences were aligned to IMGT reference sequences to assign V, D and J gene segments. Each retained sequence needed at least a six-nucleotide match to both a V gene segment and a J gene segment. A rearrangement was called productive if the CDR3 had no stop codons and remained in frame with V and J, and every other rearrangement was called non-productive. Following IMGT convention, CDR3 was defined as the stretch from the second conserved V-encoded cysteine to the conserved J-encoded phenylalanine. The earlier analysis of fewer than 750 of the donors excluded sequences that lacked an unambiguous match to a single V gene segment. An earlier analysis of a few hundred of the donors called V segments functional above 56.7% productive rearrangements and segregating when the between-donor standard deviation exceeded 5%. To diagnose cytomegalovirus status from the catalog of TCR beta chain sequences, a statistical classification framework was built. In a later analysis, V and J genes were assigned by comparing TCR nucleotide sequences against IMGT/GENE-DB human TR gene sequences. In a later analysis, CDR3 sequences and most-parsimonious VDJ recombination scenarios were assigned using the TCRdist pipeline. A later analysis defined each TCR beta chain by its CDR3 amino acid sequence plus V-gene family, and excluded reads lacking a unique V-gene family. To address suspected cross-contamination and a sequencing artifact, a later analysis removed 450 to 700 highly shared, low-generation-probability nucleotide sequences. In a later analysis, a clonal expansion index was calculated for each public chain from normalized within-repertoire ranks of inferred template counts. Generation probabilities in a later analysis came from a VDJ recombination model fitted to out-of-frame rearrangements, and those results were checked against IGoR. A later analysis scored TCR-TCR, TCR-HLA and TCR-CMV co-occurrence with hypergeometric tests, applying a repertoire-size bias correction to TCR pairs. A later analysis estimated false discovery rates by permuting HLA or CMV assignments 20 times. In a later analysis, co-occurring TCRs were grouped with DBSCAN, and TCRdist sequence similarity was added when clustering was performed within HLA-allele-positive subsets. Repertoires with fewer than 30,000 or more than 120,000 public chains, plus five repertoires with anomalous nucleotide sharing, were excluded from co-occurrence clustering. TCRdb obtained this table from immuneACCESS and retained in-frame rearrangements with V and J assigned. These tables miss some clones; where compared with another copy, unresolved V genes account for less than half of the shortfall, and the remainder is unexplained. Clonal size and the V and J genes are those of that table, whereas D and trimming came from the DNA. The sample has around 130,000 clones on record, almost 85% of them singletons. The ten largest clonotypes hold 2.7% of the sample.

Germline trimming amounts to 10 bases on V and 2 bases on J, with 10 as the count of junction bases outside the gene matches. The CDR3 measures 14 amino acids from cysteine to phenylalanine. The read is trimmed to its CDR3 DNA, 42 bases read in frame from base 1. The germline V gene gives CDR1 as SGDLS and CDR2 as YYNGEE. The chain links TRBV9 with TRBJ2-3; 7 bases in between match TRBD1. The TCR originated in a boy between 2 and 10 years old in good health and CMV-seronegative. Input material: PBMCs. The DNA sequence follows: TGTGCCTCAGCGAAAGGGGGCAACACAGATACGCAGTATTTT. The encoded protein is CASAKGGNTDTQYF.